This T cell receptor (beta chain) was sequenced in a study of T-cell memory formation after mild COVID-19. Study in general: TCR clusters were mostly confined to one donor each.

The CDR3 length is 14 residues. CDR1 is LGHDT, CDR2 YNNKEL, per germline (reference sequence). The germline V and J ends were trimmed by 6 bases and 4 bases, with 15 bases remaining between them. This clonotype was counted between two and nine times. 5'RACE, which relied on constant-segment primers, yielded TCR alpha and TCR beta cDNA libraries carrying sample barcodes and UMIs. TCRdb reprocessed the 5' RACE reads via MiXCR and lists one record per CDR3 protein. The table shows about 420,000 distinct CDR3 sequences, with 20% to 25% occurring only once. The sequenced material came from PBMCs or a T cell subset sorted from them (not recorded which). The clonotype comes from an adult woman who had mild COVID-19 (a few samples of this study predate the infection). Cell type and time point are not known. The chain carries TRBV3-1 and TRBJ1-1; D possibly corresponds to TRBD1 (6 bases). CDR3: CASSHQGRGTEAFF. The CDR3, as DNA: TGTGCCAGCAGTCACCAGGGGAGGGGCACTGAAGCTTTCTTT.